This TCR beta chain was documented in a study of blood T cell repertoires in COVID-19. Sequencing used immunoSEQ multiplex PCR; TCRdb keeps in-frame clones, though not all of them. Of tens of thousands of clones listed, 65% to 85% are singletons. CDR3 size: 17 residues. The V gene's germline CDR1 is LGHDT and CDR2 YNNKEL (reference sequence). With 2 bases clipped from V and 1 base from J, the junction kept 11 bases outside the gene matches. The receptor's source is a human donor in a cohort sampled during active COVID-19. V is TRBV3-1 (or the pseudogene TRBV3-2) and J is TRBJ2-7, with 7 bases matching TRBD1. What was sequenced was peripheral blood. The CDR3 spells CASSQSLGQHQSYEQYF. The CDR3 DNA is TGTGCCAGCAGCCAATCACTGGGACAGCACCAGTCCTACGAGCAGTACTTC.